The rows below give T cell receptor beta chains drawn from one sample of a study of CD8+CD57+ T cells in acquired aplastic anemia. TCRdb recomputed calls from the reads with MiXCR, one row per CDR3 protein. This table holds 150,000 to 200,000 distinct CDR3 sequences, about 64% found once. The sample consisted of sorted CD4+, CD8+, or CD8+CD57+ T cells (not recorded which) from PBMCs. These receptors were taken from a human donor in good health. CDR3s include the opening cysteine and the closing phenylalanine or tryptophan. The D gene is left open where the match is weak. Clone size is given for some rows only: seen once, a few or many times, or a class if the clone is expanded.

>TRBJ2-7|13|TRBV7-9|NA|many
TGTGCCAGCAGCGACCGGGATAACTACGAGCAGTACTTC
CASSDRDNYEQYF
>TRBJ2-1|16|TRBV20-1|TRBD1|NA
TGCAGTGCTAGAACTTTGAGGGGGCCTCTATACAATGAGCAGTTCTTC
CSARTLRGPLYNEQFF
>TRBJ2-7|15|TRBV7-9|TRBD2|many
TGTGCCAGCAGCTCATCGACTAGCGGGTACTACGAGCAGTACTTC
CASSSSTSGYYEQYF
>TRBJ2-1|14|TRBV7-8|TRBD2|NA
TGTGCCAGCAGCCCCGGGACTAGCGGATATGAGCAGTTCTTC
CASSPGTSGYEQFF
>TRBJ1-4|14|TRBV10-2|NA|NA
TGCGCCAGCAGTGAGACTCCCCTCAATGAAAAACTGTTTTTT
CASSETPLNEKLFF
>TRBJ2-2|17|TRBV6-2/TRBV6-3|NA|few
TGTGCCAGCAATCCCTCGGGACCCGACCTTTGGGGCGGGGAGCTGTTTTTT
CASNPSGPDLWGGELFF
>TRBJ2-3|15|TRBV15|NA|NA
TGTGCCACCAGCAGAGGACAGGAAACTACAGATACGCAGTATTTT
CATSRGQETTDTQYF
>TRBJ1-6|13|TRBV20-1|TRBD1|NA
TGCAGTGCCAGGGACAGGGCTGGATCACCCCTCCACTTT
CSARDRAGSPLHF
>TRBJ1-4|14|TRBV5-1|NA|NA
TGCGCCAGCAGCTTCAGGGCCACTAATGAAAAACTGTTTTTT
CASSFRATNEKLFF
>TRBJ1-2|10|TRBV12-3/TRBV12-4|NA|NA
TGTGCCAGCAGCTACTATGGCTACACCTTC
CASSYYGYTF
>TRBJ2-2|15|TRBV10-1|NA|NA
TGCGCCAGCAGTGGGACTATGGGGGACACCGGGGAGCTGTTTTTT
CASSGTMGDTGELFF
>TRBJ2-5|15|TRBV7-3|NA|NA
TGTGCCAGCAGCCCCGTCGGAACAGCAAAAGAGACCCAGTACTTC
CASSPVGTAKETQYF
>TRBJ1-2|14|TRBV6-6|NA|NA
TGTGCCAGCAGTTACTGGCGGGGGAACTATGGCTACACCTTC
CASSYWRGNYGYTF
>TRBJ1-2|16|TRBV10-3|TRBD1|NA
TGTGCCATCAGTGCAGTAGGGACAGGGATAGACTATGGCTACACCTTC
CAISAVGTGIDYGYTF
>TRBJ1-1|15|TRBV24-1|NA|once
TGTGCCACCAGTGATTCTGTGGGGGAAGGAACTGAAGCTTTCTTT
CATSDSVGEGTEAFF
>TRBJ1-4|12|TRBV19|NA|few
TGTGCCCCCTTTAGGAGGCGGGAAAAACTGTTTTTT
CAPFRRREKLFF
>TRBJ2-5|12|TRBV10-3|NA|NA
TGTGCCATTGGGCGAGAGCAAGAGACCCAGTACTTC
CAIGREQETQYF
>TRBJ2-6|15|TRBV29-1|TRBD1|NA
TGCAGCGTGGGGGGACAGGGCCCTGGGGCCAACGTCCTGACTTTC
CSVGGQGPGANVLTF
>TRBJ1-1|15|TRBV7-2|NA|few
TGTGCCAGCAGCGAGACCGGGACGTTGAACACTGAAGCTTTCTTT
CASSETGTLNTEAFF
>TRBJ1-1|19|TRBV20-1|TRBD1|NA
TGCAGTGCTCCCGGCCCCACCCTCACGGACAGGGGAGGCAACACTGAAGCTTTCTTT
CSAPGPTLTDRGGNTEAFF
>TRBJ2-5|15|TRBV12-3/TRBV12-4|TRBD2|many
TGTGCCAGCAGTTTTTTAGCGGGAGTTGAGGAGACCCAGTACTTC
CASSFLAGVEETQYF
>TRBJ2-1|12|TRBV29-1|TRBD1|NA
TGCAGCGTGGTGACAGGGGGTTTTGAGCAGTTCTTC
CSVVTGGFEQFF
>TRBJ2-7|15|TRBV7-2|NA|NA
TGTGCCAGCAGCCCCCAAGGGGGGTCAAGTCGCGAGCAGTACTTC
CASSPQGGSSREQYF
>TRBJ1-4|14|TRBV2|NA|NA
TGTGCCAGCAGTGCCTTTACAACTAATGAAAAACTGTTTTTT
CASSAFTTNEKLFF
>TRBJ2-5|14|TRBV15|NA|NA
TGTGCCACCAGCAGAGGACAGAGCCAAGAGACCCAGTACTTC
CATSRGQSQETQYF
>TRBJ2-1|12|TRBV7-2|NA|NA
TGTGCCAGCAGCTTTGCTAGGACTGAGCAGTTCTTC
CASSFARTEQFF
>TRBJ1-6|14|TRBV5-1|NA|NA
TGCGCCAGCAGCGTTGACTCAGGGGTATCACCCCTCCACTTT
CASSVDSGVSPLHF
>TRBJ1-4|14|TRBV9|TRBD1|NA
TGTGCCAGCAGCGGCGACAGGGGGGGCGAAAAACTGTTTTTT
CASSGDRGGEKLFF
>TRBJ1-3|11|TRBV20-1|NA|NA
TGCAGTGCTATCCGGAGAAACACCATATATTTT
CSAIRRNTIYF
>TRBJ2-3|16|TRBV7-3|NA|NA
TGTGCCAGCAGCTTAACGGGGGGCATAATCACAGATACGCAGTATTTT
CASSLTGGIITDTQYF